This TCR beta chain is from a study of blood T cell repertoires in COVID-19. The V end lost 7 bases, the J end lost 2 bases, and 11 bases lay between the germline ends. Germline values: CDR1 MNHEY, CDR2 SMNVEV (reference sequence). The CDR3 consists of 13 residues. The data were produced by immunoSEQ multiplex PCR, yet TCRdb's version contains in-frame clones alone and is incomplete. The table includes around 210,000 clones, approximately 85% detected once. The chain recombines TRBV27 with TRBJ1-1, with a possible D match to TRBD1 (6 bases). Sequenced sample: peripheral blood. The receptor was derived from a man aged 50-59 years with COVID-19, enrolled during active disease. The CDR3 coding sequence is TGTGCCAGCACCCAGGACAGAAACACTGAAGCTTTCTTT. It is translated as CASTQDRNTEAFF.